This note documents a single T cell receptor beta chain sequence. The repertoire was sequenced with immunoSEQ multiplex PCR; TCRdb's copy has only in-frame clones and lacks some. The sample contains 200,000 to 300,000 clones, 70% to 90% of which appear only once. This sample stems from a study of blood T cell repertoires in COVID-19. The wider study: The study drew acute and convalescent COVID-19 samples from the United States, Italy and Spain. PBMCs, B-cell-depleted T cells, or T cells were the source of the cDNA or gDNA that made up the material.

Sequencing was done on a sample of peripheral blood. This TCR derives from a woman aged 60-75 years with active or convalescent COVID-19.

The CDR3 is CASSEGAYEQYV. The CDR3 nucleotides read TGTGCCAGCAGTGAGGGAGCCTACGAGCAGTACGTC. This chain connects TRBV6-1 to TRBJ2-7, with D tentatively TRBD2 (5 bases). Trimming left V 3 bases short and J 2 bases short, with 5 bases between. CDR3 size: 12 residues. CDR1 is MNHNS and CDR2 is SASEGT in the germline V gene.